This TCR beta chain came from a study of blood T cell repertoires in COVID-19. Looking at the study overall: From T cells, B-cell-depleted T cells, or PBMCs came the material, which was cDNA or gDNA.

Per the original data handling: Amplifying reference gene primers gave estimates of nucleated cell counts. The protocol was immunoSEQ multiplex PCR, while the TCRdb copy is restricted to in-frame clones and leaves out a portion. V, J and clone size are taken as reported in that table, and D and trimming were inferred from the DNA itself. The sample records about 86,000 clones, approximately 90% being singletons. The cohort comprised adults aged about 18 to 100 years residing in under 30 US areas. Allocation to cohorts depended on clinical history reported by the participants. The TCR was taken from a woman aged 45-60 years with acute COVID-19. Input material: PBMCs or T cells enriched from blood (not recorded which).

The CDR3 sequence is CAISGGTELSTDTQYF. In nucleotides, the CDR3 is TGTGCCATCAGTGGAGGGACAGAACTTAGCACAGATACGCAGTATTTT. The V and J genes are TRBV10-3 and TRBJ2-3, with TRBD1 matching over 7 bases. After removal of 4 bases from V and 0 bases from J, the junction contained 7 bases not matched to a gene. CDR3 length equals 16 residues. Germline assignment: CDR1 ENHRY and CDR2 SYGVKD.